A single sample is the source of the 14 T cell receptor beta chains below, sequenced in a study of patients and donors after allogeneic stem cell transplantation. TCRdb re-called the RT-PCR reads through MiXCR, storing one row per CDR3 protein. The sample lists some 200,000 distinct CDR3 sequences, less than 45% occurring once. Input material: blood, either unsorted or a sorted T cell fraction (not recorded which). The source of these receptors is a human donor who was either an allogeneic HSCT recipient or a stem cell or donor lymphocyte infusion donor (not recorded which). It is not recorded whose cells these are; they may come from a transplant donor.

This clonotype was counted between two and nine times. V and J are TRBV4-3 and TRBJ1-2, with D tentatively TRBD1 (6 bases). V was shortened by 0 bases and J by 1 base, with 15 bases between the two germline ends. From germline, CDR1 is LGHNA and CDR2 YSLEER. The CDR3 is 17 residues long. The CDR3 here is CASSQDPTGADNYGYTF. The CDR3 DNA is TGCGCCAGCAGCCAAGATCCAACGGGGGCAGATAACTATGGCTACACCTTC.

The V and J genes are TRBV9 and TRBJ2-5; 9 bases agree with TRBD1. The CDR3 extends over 15 amino acids. V lost 2 bases, J lost 1 base, and 3 bases stayed unmatched. Looked up from germline, CDR1 is SGDLS and CDR2 is YYNGEE. CDR3 region: CASSVGQGIQETQYF. CDR3 DNA: TGTGCCAGCAGCGTCGGACAGGGGATCCAAGAGACCCAGTACTTC. The full variable domain, in which reference TRBV9 and TRBJ2-5 provide the parts outside the CDR3, is DSGVTQTPKHLITATGQRVTLRCSPRSGDLSVYWYQQSLDQGLQFLIQYYNGEERAKGNILERFSAQQFPDLHSELNLSSLELGDSALYFCASSVGQGIQETQYFGPGTRLLVL.

The rearrangement links TRBV12-3 or TRBV12-4 to TRBJ2-4, with 12 bases matching TRBD2. The V segment lost 7 bases and the J segment 5 bases; nucleotides outside the gene matches: 3. The CDR3 length is 14 residues. CDR3 bases: TGTGCCAGCACCCCTAGCGGGAGGGAAAACATTCAGTACTTC. Residues: CASTPSGRENIQYF.

The chain carries TRBV29-1 and TRBJ1-2; the D gene is possibly TRBD1 (6 bases). Trimming removed 3 bases at V and 6 bases at J, with 11 bases between. The germline V gene has CDR1 SQVTM and CDR2 ANQGSEA. This CDR3 has 12 residues. In DNA, the CDR3 is TGCAGCGTTGATCACAGGGAGCATGGCTACACCTTC. Residues: CSVDHREHGYTF.

The rearrangement uses TRBV5-1 and TRBJ2-1, with TRBD2 matching over 12 bases. The CDR3 is 18 residues long. V was clipped by 1 base and J by 2 bases; unmatched bases: 7. CDR1 and CDR2 (germline): SGHRS, YFSETQ. The CDR3 nucleotides are TGCGCCAGCAGCTTGTTCCCCTGGACTAGCGGGACCTACAATGAGCAGTTCTTC. Its translation: CASSLFPWTSGTYNEQFF.

The gene calls are TRBV15 and TRBJ1-1; 8 nucleotides agree with TRBD1. Germline CDR1 is LNHNV and CDR2 is YYDKDF (reference sequence). The CDR3 loop spans 15 amino acids. The ends lost 0 bases at V and 1 base at J; junction bases unmatched: 1. The CDR3 DNA reads as TGTGCCACCAGCAGAGATGGGACAGGGAACACTGAAGCTTTCTTT. Translation: CATSRDGTGNTEAFF.

This clonotype was detected only a few times. The chain uses TRBV9 and TRBJ1-1; weak D call: TRBD1 (5 bases). Between the trimmed V and J ends, which lost 4 bases and 3 bases, there was a span of 13 bases. The CDR3 has 14 amino acids. Germline V gene sequence: CDR1 SGDLS, CDR2 YYNGEE. CDR3 in amino acids: CASSPRVGDTEAFF. The CDR3 nucleotides are TGTGCCAGCAGCCCCCGTGTGGGGGACACTGAAGCTTTCTTT.

In its sample, this clonotype was seen a few times. This chain connects TRBV6-2 or TRBV6-3 to TRBJ1-1; the match to TRBD1 covers 9 bases. V shed 2 bases and J 4 bases; nucleotides not matched to a gene: 5. Germline CDR1 and CDR2: MNHEY and SVGEGT. The CDR3 spans 15 residues. CDR3 residues: CASSYGGQGSTEAFF. The DNA for the CDR3 is TGTGCCAGCAGTTACGGGGGACAGGGAAGCACTGAAGCTTTCTTT.

This chain uses TRBV6-5 with TRBJ1-1; D uncertain. This CDR3 is 16 amino acids long. V was trimmed by 0 bases and J by 1 base, leaving 12 bases between them. Germline V gene lookup returns CDR1 MNHEY and CDR2 SVGAGI. The CDR3, as DNA: TGTGCCAGCAGTTACTCAGGGTTAAGTAAGAACACTGAAGCTTTCTTT. It encodes CASSYSGLSKNTEAFF.

This clonotype was observed a few times. The chain recombines TRBV15 with TRBJ1-5, with D perhaps matching TRBD1 (5 bases). Trimming left V 1 base short and J 0 bases short, with 10 bases between. CDR1 and CDR2 (germline): LNHNV, YYDKDF (reference sequence). The CDR3 has 16 amino acids. CDR3 region: CATSRARAYSNQPQHF. CDR3 in DNA: TGTGCCACCAGCAGAGCCAGGGCCTATAGCAATCAGCCCCAGCATTTT.

V is TRBV29-1 and J is TRBJ1-1, with D perhaps TRBD1 (6 bases). CDR1 is SQVTM, CDR2 ANQGSEA, per germline. This CDR3 is 13 amino acids long. Between the trimmed V and J ends, which lost 6 bases and 0 bases, there was a span of 11 bases. The CDR3 region is CSVGQTVNTEAFF. The CDR3 DNA reads TGCAGCGTCGGACAGACGGTGAACACTGAAGCTTTCTTT.

V usage is TRBV5-5 and J usage is TRBJ2-3; D gene ambiguous. This CDR3 has 12 amino acids. Germline CDR1 and CDR2: SGHKS and YYEKEE (reference sequence). Trimming took 0 bases from V and 5 from J, leaving 4 bases between them. CDR3 coding DNA: TGTGCCAGCAGCTTGGTTCTAGATACGCAGTATTTT. Protein: CASSLVLDTQYF.

The CDR3 nucleotides are TGTGCCAGCAGAACCGTCGGACAGGGATTGAACACTGAAGCTTTCTTT. Its protein product is CASRTVGQGLNTEAFF. J is TRBJ1-1 and V is TRBV7-2; 8 nucleotides agree with TRBD1. Trimming cost V 6 bases and J 0 bases; bases outside gene matches: 9. The length of the CDR3 is 16 residues. Germline V CDR1 and CDR2: SGHTA, FQGNSA.

V and J are TRBV6-2 or TRBV6-3 and TRBJ1-2; 9 nucleotides match TRBD1. Germline assignment: CDR1 MNHEY and CDR2 SVGEGT. The CDR3 is 15 residues long. Unmatched junction bases numbered 3, after V lost 2 bases and J lost 2 bases. The CDR3 loop is CASSYTGGTNYGYTF. The CDR3 DNA reads TGTGCCAGCAGTTACACAGGGGGCACGAACTATGGCTACACCTTC.